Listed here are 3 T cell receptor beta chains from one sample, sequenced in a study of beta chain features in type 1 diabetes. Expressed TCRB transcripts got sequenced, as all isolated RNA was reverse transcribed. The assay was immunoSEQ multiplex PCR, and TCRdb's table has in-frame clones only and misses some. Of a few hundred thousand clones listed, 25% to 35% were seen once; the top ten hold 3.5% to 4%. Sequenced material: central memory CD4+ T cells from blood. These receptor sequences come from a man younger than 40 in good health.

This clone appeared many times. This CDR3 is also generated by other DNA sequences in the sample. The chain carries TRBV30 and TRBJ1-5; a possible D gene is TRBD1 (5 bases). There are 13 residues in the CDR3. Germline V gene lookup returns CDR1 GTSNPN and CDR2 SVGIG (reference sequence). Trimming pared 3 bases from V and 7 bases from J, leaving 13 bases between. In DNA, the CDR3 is TGTGCCTGGAGCCTAGACCAGGGACAGCCCCAGCATTTT. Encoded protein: CAWSLDQGQPQHF.

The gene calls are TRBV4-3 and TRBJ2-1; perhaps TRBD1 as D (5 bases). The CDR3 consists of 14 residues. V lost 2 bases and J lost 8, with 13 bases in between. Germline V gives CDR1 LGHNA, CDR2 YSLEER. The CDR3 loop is CASSQLRQGDEQFF. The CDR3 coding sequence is TGCGCCAGCAGCCAACTAAGGCAGGGCGATGAGCAGTTCTTC.

This CDR3 reads CASSLFGQATDTQYF. DNA for the CDR3: TGTGCCAGCAGCTTATTCGGACAGGCCACAGATACGCAGTATTTT. The chain carries TRBV7-2 and TRBJ2-3; 7 bases line up with TRBD1. Germline lookup yields CDR1 SGHTA and CDR2 FQGNSA. The CDR3 is 15 amino acids. After removal of 2 bases from V and 2 bases from J, the junction contained 4 bases not matched to a gene. Complete variable domain (other parts from reference TRBV7-2 and TRBJ2-3): GAGVSQSPSNKVTEKGKDVELRCDPISGHTALYWYRQSLGQGLEFLIYFQGNSAPDKSGLPSDRFSAERTGGSVSTLTIQRTQQEDSAVYLCASSLFGQATDTQYFGPGTRLTVL.